Listed here are 5 T cell receptor beta chains from one sample, sequenced in a study of blood T cell repertoires in COVID-19. Assay used: immunoSEQ multiplex PCR; TCRdb lists only in-frame clones, some missing. This table holds around 140,000 clones, about 86% found once. The sequenced material came from PBMCs or T cells enriched from blood (not recorded which). These receptors were collected from a middle-aged man with acute COVID-19.

The chain combines TRBV20-1 with TRBJ1-2; 7 positions agree with TRBD1. V dropped 3 bases and J dropped 7; count of bases not matched to a gene: 8. Germline loops: CDR1 DFQATT, CDR2 SNEGSKA (reference sequence). The CDR3 is 13 amino acids. The CDR3 DNA sequence: TGCAGTGCTAGTACCTGGCAGGGGGTTGGCTACACCTTC. Translated: CSASTWQGVGYTF.

This clone has more than one count but fewer than ten. This chain joins TRBV6-5 and TRBJ2-2, with TRBD2 identical over 7 bases. Looked up from germline, CDR1 is MNHEY and CDR2 is SVGAGI. The CDR3 sequence is 14 residues long. The junction had 6 bases not matched to a gene; V was cut back by 6 bases and J by 5 bases. The CDR3 sequence is CASRGGQGTGELFF. CDR3 DNA sequence: TGTGCCAGCAGGGGAGGGCAAGGTACCGGGGAGCTGTTTTTT.

This clone has only a few counts. This chain joins TRBV5-6 and TRBJ2-1; TRBD1 might be the D (5 bases). The V end lost 0 bases, the J end lost 7 bases, and 14 bases lay between the germline ends. The CDR3 runs to 15 residues. Germline CDR1 is SGHDT and CDR2 is YYEEEE. CDR3 nucleotide sequence: TGTGCCAGCAGCTTGGTAGGGGATACGCGAAATGAGCAGTTCTTC. It encodes CASSLVGDTRNEQFF.

The chain carries TRBV10-3 and TRBJ2-1; 10 bases agree with TRBD2. CDR3 length equals 15 residues. Trimming removed 7 bases from V and 8 bases from J; junction bases left unmatched: 11. Per the germline V gene, CDR1 is ENHRY and CDR2 is SYGVKD. CDR3 nucleotides: TGTGCCATCACCACCGGGACTAGCGTGTTGGATGAGCAGTTCTTC. Translation gives CAITTGTSVLDEQFF.

This rearrangement joins TRBV20-1 to TRBJ1-3, with TRBD1 as a possible D gene (5 bases). This CDR3 is 11 amino acids long. Per germline, CDR1 DFQATT and CDR2 SNEGSKA (reference sequence). V was cut by 5 bases and J by 4 bases, with 6 bases left in between. The CDR3 sequence is CSAWTGNTIYF. Here the CDR3 DNA reads TGCAGTGCTTGGACAGGAAACACCATATATTTT.